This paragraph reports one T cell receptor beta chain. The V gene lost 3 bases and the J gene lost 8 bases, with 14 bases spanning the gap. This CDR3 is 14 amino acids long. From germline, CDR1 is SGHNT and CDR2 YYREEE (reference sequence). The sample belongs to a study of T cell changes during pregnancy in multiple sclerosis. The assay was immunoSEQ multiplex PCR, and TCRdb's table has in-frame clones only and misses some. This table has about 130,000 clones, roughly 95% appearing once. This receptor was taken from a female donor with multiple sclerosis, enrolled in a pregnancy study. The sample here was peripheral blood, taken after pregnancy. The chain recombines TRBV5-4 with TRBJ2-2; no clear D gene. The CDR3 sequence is CASSSRGTPGELFF. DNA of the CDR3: TGTGCCAGCAGCTCCCGAGGAACCCCGGGGGAGCTGTTTTTT.